The 32 T cell receptor beta chains given below trace back to one sample, sequenced in a study of neurological immune-mediated disorders. TCRdb passed the 5' RACE reads through MiXCR, listing each CDR3 protein once. Altogether approximately 44,000 distinct CDR3 sequences are present, about 14% being singletons, with the ten largest covering 3% to 4.5%. Sequencing was carried out using CD4+ T cells from blood. These receptors originate from a woman in her fifties or sixties with HTLV-1-associated myelopathy (HAM/TSP).

In its sample, this clonotype is medium-sized. The chain uses TRBV20-1 and TRBJ2-1; D possibly corresponds to TRBD2 (6 bases). Germline assignment: CDR1 DFQATT and CDR2 SNEGSKA (reference sequence). This CDR3 region has 20 residues. Trimming removed 0 bases at V and 0 bases at J, with 24 bases between. CDR3 DNA sequence: TGCAGTGCTAGAGAGGAAGTGGGGGGAGCCCAAAGGAGCTCCTACAATGAGCAGTTCTTC. It specifies CSAREEVGGAQRSSYNEQFF.

This clonotype was seen ten or more times. The J gene is TRBJ2-1, the V gene TRBV19; 15 bases align to TRBD2. The CDR3 totals 17 residues. Unmatched junction bases numbered 6, after V lost 4 bases and J lost 5 bases. Germline V gene lookup returns CDR1 LNHDA and CDR2 SQIVND (reference sequence). The CDR3: CASSTPGTSGGNNEQFF. The CDR3, as DNA: TGTGCCAGTAGTACCCCCGGGACTAGCGGGGGGAACAATGAGCAGTTCTTC.

The sample holds many counts of this clonotype. The rearrangement joins TRBV19 to TRBJ2-2, with TRBD2 matching 11 bases. This CDR3 is built from 15 residues. The ends lost 6 bases at V and 2 bases at J; junction bases unmatched: 2. The germline CDR1 and CDR2 sequences are LNHDA and SQIVND (reference sequence). The CDR3 here is CASRTSGINTGELFF. The DNA for the CDR3 is TGTGCCAGTAGGACTAGCGGGATCAACACCGGGGAGCTGTTTTTT. Looking up the rest from reference TRBV19 and TRBJ2-2 gives the full variable domain: DGGITQSPKYLFRKEGQNVTLSCEQNLNHDAMYWYRQDPGQGLRLIYYSQIVNDFQKGDIAEGYSVSREKKESFPLTVTSAQKNPTAFYLCASRTSGINTGELFFGEGSRLTVL.

This clonotype was picked up many times. V usage is TRBV5-1 and J usage is TRBJ2-6; 12 bases map to TRBD2. This CDR3 region has 17 residues. Germline V lookup: CDR1 SGHRS, CDR2 YFSETQ. The junction had 2 bases not matched to a gene; V was cut back by 4 bases and J by 0 bases. DNA of the CDR3: TGCGCCAGCAGCCCACTAGCGGGGGGCTCTGGGGCCAACGTCCTGACTTTC. This codes for CASSPLAGGSGANVLTF.

This clonotype came up many times. The chain links TRBV5-6 to TRBJ2-7, with TRBD1 identical over 7 bases. Trimming at V came to 5 bases and at J to 1 base, leaving 6 bases not matched to a gene. The CDR3 runs 14 residues. Germline V gene data show CDR1 as SGHDT and CDR2 as YYEEEE. The CDR3 DNA reads TGTGCCAGCAGTTGGACAGGCCCTTCCTACGAGCAGTACTTC. This sequence encodes CASSWTGPSYEQYF. Using reference TRBV5-6 and TRBJ2-7 for the parts outside the CDR3, the full variable domain is DAGVTQSPTHLIKTRGQQVTLRCSPKSGHDTVSWYQQALGQGPQFIFQYYEEEERQRGNFPDRFSGHQFPNYSSELNVNALLLGDSALYLCASSWTGPSYEQYFGPGTRLTVT.

The chain uses TRBV30 and TRBJ1-2, with D tentatively TRBD1 (6 bases). Per the germline V gene, CDR1 is GTSNPN and CDR2 is SVGIG (reference sequence). This CDR3 region has 14 residues. V was clipped by 3 bases and J by 4 bases, with 15 bases between them. In DNA, the CDR3 is TGTGCCTGGAGCCTTGAAAGGGGGGGCTATGGCTACACCTTC. It encodes CAWSLERGGYGYTF.

This clonotype was seen repeatedly, ten times or more. This rearrangement joins TRBV6-5 to TRBJ2-2, with D unclear. The V gene's germline CDR1 is MNHEY and CDR2 SVGAGI. This CDR3 spans 14 amino acids. V was trimmed by 5 bases and J by 0 bases, leaving 7 bases between them. In DNA form, the CDR3 reads TGTGCCAGCAGTAATCTAGCGAACACCGGGGAGCTGTTTTTT. Protein product: CASSNLANTGELFF.

This clonotype was counted ten times or more. V usage is TRBV7-2 and J usage is TRBJ1-2; weak D call: TRBD1 (5 bases). V lost 2 bases, J lost 2 bases, and 9 bases lay in between. The CDR3 loop spans 14 amino acids. Per the germline V gene, CDR1 is SGHTA and CDR2 is FQGNSA. In DNA form, the CDR3 reads TGTGCCAGCAGCTTATCAGGGACCAACTATGGCTACACCTTC. Protein product: CASSLSGTNYGYTF.

The genes are TRBV7-8 and TRBJ1-1; weak D call: TRBD1 (5 bases). The CDR3 sequence is 16 residues long. Looked up from germline, CDR1 is SGHVS and CDR2 is FQNEAQ. V was pared by 0 bases and J by 7 bases, with 18 bases between. As DNA, the CDR3 is TGTGCCAGCAGCTTAGCTCGGGGTTTAAGGGGCCATGAAGCTTTCTTT. Amino acid sequence: CASSLARGLRGHEAFF.

This clonotype was observed many times. The chain carries TRBV20-1 and TRBJ2-7; no definite D call. V was clipped by 1 base and J by 2 bases, with 6 bases between them. The CDR3 totals 12 residues. Germline V gene lookup returns CDR1 DFQATT and CDR2 SNEGSKA (reference sequence). The CDR3 region is CSARVTTYEQYF. Written as DNA, the CDR3 is TGCAGTGCTAGAGTTACAACCTACGAGCAGTACTTC.

This clonotype is medium-sized within its sample. CDR3 sequence reads: CSARVQGMGTDTQYF. The CDR3 DNA sequence: TGCAGTGCTAGAGTGCAGGGGATGGGCACAGATACGCAGTATTTT. The chain links TRBV20-1 to TRBJ2-3, with D tentatively TRBD1 (6 bases). The CDR3 length is 15 residues. The germline V and J ends were trimmed by 1 base and 1 base, with 12 bases remaining between them. CDR1 is DFQATT and CDR2 is SNEGSKA in the germline V gene (reference sequence).

This clonotype was counted only a few times. V usage is TRBV5-1 and J usage is TRBJ2-1; 9 nucleotides agree with TRBD1. The CDR3 is 17 residues long. V lost 0 bases to trimming and J lost 1 base; unmatched junction nucleotides: 5. Germline CDR1 is SGHRS and CDR2 is YFSETQ. CDR3 loop: CASSLEGQGISYNEQFF. In DNA form, the CDR3 reads TGCGCCAGCAGCTTGGAGGGACAGGGTATTTCCTACAATGAGCAGTTCTTC.

This clonotype was seen repeatedly, ten times or more. One end of the junction fails to match germline, which may point to a read error. The chain is built from TRBV5-1 and TRBJ2-3, with 8 positions matching TRBD2. Germline-derived CDR1 and CDR2 are SGHRS and YFSETQ. CDR3 length equals 17 residues. The DNA for the CDR3 is TGCGCCAGCAGCGTCGCGGGGGGCCCTACTAGCACAAATACGCAGTATTTT. It encodes CASSVAGGPTSTNTQYF.

This clonotype was recorded many times. The gene calls are TRBV9 and TRBJ1-3, with D possibly matching TRBD1 (5 bases). From germline, CDR1 is SGDLS and CDR2 YYNGEE. The CDR3 loop spans 16 amino acids. V was shortened by 6 bases and J by 4 bases, with 20 bases between the two germline ends. DNA for the CDR3: TGTGCCAGCACCAAAGGGCAGGGCTCTAGGGGAAACACCATATATTTT. As protein: CASTKGQGSRGNTIYF.

This clonotype was counted at least ten times. The chain employs TRBV21-1 and TRBJ2-4; the table's D call, TRBD2, has no DNA check behind it. TRBV21-1 counts as a pseudogene. The length of the CDR3 is 20 residues. In DNA, the CDR3 is TGTGCCAGCTTTCACCGCGGGACTAGCGGAATCCCATTAGCCCATAACATTCAGTACTTC. Translation: CASFHRGTSGIPLAHNIQYF.

This CDR3 reads CSAGTGALAKNIQYF. The CDR3 DNA reads TGCAGTGCTGGGACAGGGGCCTTAGCCAAAAACATTCAGTACTTC. This sequence joins TRBV20-1 and TRBJ2-4; 10 bases fit TRBD1. CDR1 is DFQATT and CDR2 is SNEGSKA in the germline V gene (reference sequence). CDR3 length equals 15 residues. V was pared by 5 bases and J by 0 bases, with 4 bases of the junction left unmatched.

This clonotype was counted many times. This sequence joins TRBV6-5 and TRBJ1-5, with 10 positions matching TRBD1. J lost 5 bases, V lost 5 bases, and 6 bases had no gene match. Germline V gives CDR1 MNHEY, CDR2 SVGAGI. There are 15 residues in the CDR3. CDR3 region: CASSETGGVDQPQHF. CDR3 nucleotide sequence: TGTGCCAGCAGTGAGACAGGGGGCGTCGATCAGCCCCAGCATTTT.

The chain recombines TRBV15 with TRBJ1-1; TRBD1 might be the D (6 bases). The CDR3 is made up of 16 amino acids. The germline V gene has CDR1 LNHNV and CDR2 YYDKDF (reference sequence). V was pared by 3 bases and J by 6 bases, with 20 bases between. The CDR3 DNA reads TGTGCCACCAGCAGCTTGGGGTGGGGGCTGGGGGCTGAAGCTTTCTTT. Its translation is CATSSLGWGLGAEAFF.

The count of this clonotype is one. Its ends do not fully match the called genes, so a read error is possible. The chain employs TRBV20-1 and TRBJ1-2; D is possibly TRBD1 (6 bases). The germline gives CDR1 DFQATT, CDR2 SNEGSKA (reference sequence). The CDR3 runs to 18 residues. The CDR3: CSARAEDRVGIWAYGYTF. CDR3 sequence (DNA): TGCAGTGCTAGAGCCGAGGACAGAGTCGGTATATGGGCCTATGGCTACACATTC.

This clonotype was seen many times. The V call is TRBV9, the J call TRBJ2-5, with D hard to call. Per germline, CDR1 SGDLS and CDR2 YYNGEE. The V end was cut by 1 base, the J end by 5 bases, with 6 bases between. CDR3 size: 12 residues. The CDR3 region is CASSVMGETQYF. The CDR3, as DNA: TGTGCCAGCAGCGTAATGGGGGAGACCCAGTACTTC.

This clonotype came up many times. The chain couples TRBV2 to TRBJ1-2; no clear D. The germline gives CDR1 SNHLY, CDR2 FYNNEI. The CDR3 consists of 15 residues. V was trimmed by 8 bases and J by 7 bases, leaving 23 bases between them. The chain's CDR3 is CASLPRKVRGGGYTF. The CDR3 nucleotides are TGTGCCAGCCTCCCCCGTAAGGTTCGAGGAGGTGGCTACACCTTC.

At least ten counts were recorded for this clonotype. The gene calls are TRBV24-1 and TRBJ2-3; 8 nucleotides match TRBD2. The CDR3 has 14 amino acids. V gave up 3 bases and J gave up 6 bases; unmatched junction bases: 4. Looked up from germline, CDR1 is KGHDR and CDR2 is SFDVKD. The CDR3 loop is CATSDIRGGDTQYF. The CDR3 DNA reads TGTGCCACCAGTGATATCCGGGGGGGTGATACGCAGTATTTT.

This clonotype was seen at least ten times. The germline gene is not matched at one end of the junction; a read error may be the cause. The chain combines TRBV7-7 with TRBJ2-5; 7 bases map to TRBD1. This CDR3 is 13 amino acids long. CDR1 is SSHAT and CDR2 is FNYEAQ in the germline V gene (reference sequence). The CDR3 protein is CASSRGQQETQYF. The CDR3 coding sequence is TGTGCTAGCAGCCGGGGACAGCAAGAGACCCAGTACTTC.

This clonotype was seen at least ten times. The chain recombines TRBV10-3 with TRBJ1-4, with 8 nucleotides matching TRBD1. This CDR3 is 17 amino acids long. Trimming cost V 5 bases and J 0 bases; bases outside gene matches: 8. Germline V gene sequence: CDR1 ENHRY, CDR2 SYGVKD. This CDR3 is CAISREQGVATNEKLFF. Written as DNA, the CDR3 is TGTGCCATCAGTAGGGAACAGGGGGTCGCAACTAATGAAAAACTGTTTTTT.

The table lists this clonotype with many counts. This chain joins TRBV5-6 and TRBJ2-3; 8 bases fit TRBD1. This CDR3 has 15 residues. J lost 2 bases, V lost 0 bases, and 2 bases had no gene match. The germline CDR1 and CDR2 sequences are SGHDT and YYEEEE. CDR3 loop: CASSLDRGVTDTQYF. CDR3 bases: TGTGCCAGCAGCTTGGACAGGGGGGTCACAGATACGCAGTATTTT.

The gene calls are TRBV5-4 and TRBJ2-3; 8 bases are a match to TRBD1. This CDR3 has 15 amino acids. Germline CDR1 is SGHNT and CDR2 is YYREEE (reference sequence). J lost 6 bases, V lost 4 bases, and 10 bases had no gene match. This chain's CDR3 is CASSPNQGASDTQYF. The CDR3 nucleotides are TGTGCCAGCAGCCCTAACCAGGGGGCATCGGATACGCAGTATTTT.

This clonotype was seen ten or more times. The rearrangement links TRBV6-4 to TRBJ2-3, with TRBD1 matching over 7 bases. Germline V gene sequence: CDR1 MRHNA, CDR2 SNTAGT. This CDR3 contains 15 residues. J lost 0 bases, V lost 7 bases, and 7 bases had no gene match. The CDR3 here is CASKQGQGSTDTQYF. CDR3 bases: TGTGCCAGCAAACAGGGGCAGGGCAGCACAGATACGCAGTATTTT.

This clonotype was recorded many times. This chain links TRBV20-1 with TRBJ1-1; D ambiguous. Germline V lookup: CDR1 DFQATT, CDR2 SNEGSKA (reference sequence). Trimming stripped 5 bases from V and 4 bases from J, with 20 bases between. The CDR3 covers 15 residues. Here the CDR3 reads CSASPLAGLGTEAFF. In DNA, the CDR3 is TGCAGTGCTTCCCCTTTGGCGGGTTTGGGCACTGAAGCTTTCTTT.

This clonotype showed up many times. The V gene is TRBV7-9, the J gene TRBJ1-4; TRBD1 matches at 9 bases. After removal of 6 bases from V and 6 bases from J, the junction contained 5 bases not matched to a gene. From germline, CDR1 is SEHNR and CDR2 FQNEAQ (reference sequence). The CDR3 totals 14 residues. CDR3 in amino acids: CASSRQGEDEKLFF. The CDR3 bases are TGTGCCAGCAGTAGACAGGGGGAAGATGAAAAACTGTTTTTT.

This clonotype was counted ten times or more. V usage is TRBV5-1 and J usage is TRBJ2-1, with 8 bases matching TRBD1. This CDR3 spans 15 amino acids. Trimming at V came to 4 bases and at J to 3 bases, leaving 6 bases not matched to a gene. Germline CDR1 reads SGHRS; CDR2 reads YFSETQ. The CDR3 DNA sequence: TGCGCCAGCAGCCCGGGACAGGATCGCTACAATGAGCAGTTCTTC. Protein product: CASSPGQDRYNEQFF.

The sample holds one count of this clonotype. The rearrangement uses TRBV19 and TRBJ2-3, with a tentative D call TRBD2 (6 bases). The germline gives CDR1 LNHDA, CDR2 SQIVND (reference sequence). The CDR3 loop spans 17 amino acids. V shed 2 bases and J shed 0 bases, with 15 bases lying between them. In DNA, the CDR3 is TGTGCCAGTAGTATAATCTCTAGCGTGGCTAGCACAGATACGCAGTATTTT. It specifies CASSIISSVASTDTQYF.

This clonotype was seen ten or more times. The rearrangement links TRBV20-1 to TRBJ2-3; 10 bases align to TRBD2. This CDR3 region has 17 residues. Trimming cost V 6 bases and J 1 base; bases outside gene matches: 13. CDR1 and CDR2 from the germline V gene are DFQATT and SNEGSKA (reference sequence). The CDR3 DNA sequence: TGCAGTGCCGAGGCCCCTAGCGGGGGCGCAGGCACAGATACGCAGTATTTT. Translated, it gives CSAEAPSGGAGTDTQYF.